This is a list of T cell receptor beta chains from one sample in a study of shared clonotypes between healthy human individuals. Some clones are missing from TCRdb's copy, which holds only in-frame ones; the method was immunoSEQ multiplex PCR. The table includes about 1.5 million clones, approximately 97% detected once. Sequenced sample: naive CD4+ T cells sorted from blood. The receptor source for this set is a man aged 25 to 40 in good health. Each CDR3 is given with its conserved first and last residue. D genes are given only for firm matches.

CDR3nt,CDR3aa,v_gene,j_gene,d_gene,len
TGCGCCAGCAGCCAACTCGGACTAGAGGGGACCCAGTACTTC,CASSQLGLEGTQYF,TRBV4-1,TRBJ2-5,TRBD2,14
TGCGCCAGCAGCCAATCATCTAGACTAGCGGGAGTGATCAATGAGCAGTTCTTC,CASSQSSRLAGVINEQFF,TRBV4-1,TRBJ2-1,TRBD2,18
TGTGCCAGCAGTAGGGGATTAGGACAGGCGGATGGCTACACCTTC,CASSRGLGQADGYTF,TRBV6-5,TRBJ1-2,TRBD1,15
TGTGCCAGCCGGAGTCAGGGGAACACCGGGGAGCTGTTTTTT,CASRSQGNTGELFF,TRBV6-1,TRBJ2-2,NA,14
TGCGCCAGCAGCTTCGGCCTAGCGGGAGTCGATGAGCAGTTCTTC,CASSFGLAGVDEQFF,TRBV5-1,TRBJ2-1,TRBD2,15
TGTGCCAGCAGCTTACACCCTAGCGGGAGGGTTTTAGATACGCAGTATTTT,CASSLHPSGRVLDTQYF,TRBV7-3,TRBJ2-3,TRBD2,17
TGTGCCCGGGCGGGGCCAGGGGGAGAGACCCAGTACTTC,CARAGPGGETQYF,TRBV30,TRBJ2-5,NA,13
TGTGCCAGCAGCTTAGGGGCTAGCGGCACAGATACGCAGTATTTT,CASSLGASGTDTQYF,TRBV7-7,TRBJ2-3,NA,15
TGTGCCAGCTCACCGATCTCTAGCAGGGAGACCCAGTACTTC,CASSPISSRETQYF,TRBV18,TRBJ2-5,NA,14
TGTGCCAGCAGCTCTTCCGGGCGAGGTGAAAAACTGTTTTTT,CASSSSGRGEKLFF,TRBV7-9,TRBJ1-4,NA,14
TGTGCCAGCAGTTGGACAAGTGCCAACACTGAAGCTTTCTTT,CASSWTSANTEAFF,TRBV27,TRBJ1-1,NA,14